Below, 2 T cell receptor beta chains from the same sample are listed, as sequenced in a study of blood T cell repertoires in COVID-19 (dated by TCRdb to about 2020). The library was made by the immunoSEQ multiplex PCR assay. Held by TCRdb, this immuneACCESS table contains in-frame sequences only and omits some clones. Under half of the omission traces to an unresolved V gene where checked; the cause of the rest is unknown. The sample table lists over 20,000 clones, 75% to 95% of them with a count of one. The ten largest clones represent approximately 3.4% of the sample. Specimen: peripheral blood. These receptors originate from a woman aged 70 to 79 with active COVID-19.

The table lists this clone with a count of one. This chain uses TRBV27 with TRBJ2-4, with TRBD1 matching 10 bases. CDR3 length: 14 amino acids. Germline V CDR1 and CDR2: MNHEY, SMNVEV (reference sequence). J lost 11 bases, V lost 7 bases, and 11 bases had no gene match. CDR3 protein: CASKRETGGFVQYF. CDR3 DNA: TGTGCCAGCAAAAGGGAGACAGGGGGCTTTGTTCAGTACTTC.

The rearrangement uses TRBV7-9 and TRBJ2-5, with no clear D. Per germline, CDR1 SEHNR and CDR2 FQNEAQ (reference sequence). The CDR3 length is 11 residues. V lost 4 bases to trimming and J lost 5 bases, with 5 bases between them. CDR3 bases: TGTGCCAGCAGCTCCGAGGAGACCCAGTACTTC. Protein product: CASSSEETQYF. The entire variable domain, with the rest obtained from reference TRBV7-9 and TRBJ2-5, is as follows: DTGVSQNPRHKITKRGQNVTFRCDPISEHNRLYWYRQTLGQGPEFLTYFQNEAQLEKSRLLSDRFSAERPKGSFSTLEIQRTEQGDSAMYLCASSSEETQYFGPGTRLLVL.